A selection of T cell receptor beta chains follows, all from one sample in a study of blood T cell repertoires in COVID-19. TCRdb's copy holds only in-frame clones and misses some; the assay was immunoSEQ multiplex PCR. The sample gives some 90,000 clones, around four fifths of which show up once; more than 9.5% is in the top ten. Sequences were obtained from peripheral blood. These receptors originate from a human donor in a cohort sampled during active COVID-19. Both conserved end residues are part of each CDR3. Fields, in order: D gene, V gene, J gene, clone size, CDR3 DNA, CDR3 protein. D genes are given only for firm matches. The size field is filled for only some rows; it gives once, few, many or a size class.

.	TRBV7-9	TRBJ2-1	.	TGTGCCAGCAGCCCCGGACAGAGTGATAGCAATGAGCAGTTCTTC	CASSPGQSDSNEQFF
TRBD2	TRBV30	TRBJ2-3	.	TGTGCCTGGAGTGTCACCCTGACTAGCGGGAGCACAGATACGCAGTATTTT	CAWSVTLTSGSTDTQYF
TRBD1	TRBV7-9	TRBJ1-4	.	TGTGCCAGCAGCTTATCTGACAGGGGACCTGTGTTTTTT	CASSLSDRGPVFF
.	TRBV5-5	TRBJ2-7	.	TGTGCCAGCAGCGCCCAATCCACGGGACACCGTACCTACGAGCAGTACTTC	CASSAQSTGHRTYEQYF
.	TRBV30	TRBJ2-1	once	TGTGCCTGGAGTGCACAGGGTCGGGGAGCCAATGAGCAGTTCTTC	CAWSAQGRGANEQFF
TRBD1	TRBV19	TRBJ2-1	.	TGTGCCAGTAGTACCGGGACAGGGTTTTGGGGAATCGCTGACAATGAGCAGTTCTTC	CASSTGTGFWGIADNEQFF
.	TRBV30	TRBJ2-7	.	TGTGCCTGGGGTGGCCTTAGCCCCTACGAGCAGTACTTC	CAWGGLSPYEQYF
.	TRBV3-1/TRBV3-2	TRBJ1-2	.	TGTGCCAGCAGCCCTAGACAGTCCAACTATGGCTACACCTTC	CASSPRQSNYGYTF
TRBD2	TRBV29-1	TRBJ2-3	.	TGCAGCGTTGGCCTAGCGGGAGGAGGCCACACAGATACGCAGTATTTT	CSVGLAGGGHTDTQYF
TRBD2	TRBV5-1	TRBJ2-3	.	TGCGCCAGCAGCCGTTCGACTAGCGGGGGGGCCGCAGATACGCAGTATTTT	CASSRSTSGGAADTQYF
TRBD1	TRBV5-1	TRBJ2-7	.	TGCGCCAGCAGCGTCACTCCGGGACAGTCCTACGAGCAGTACTTC	CASSVTPGQSYEQYF
TRBD1	TRBV7-2	TRBJ1-5	.	TGTGCCAGCAGCTTAGCGAGGACAGGGATAGGGCAGCCCCAGCATTTT	CASSLARTGIGQPQHF
TRBD1	TRBV5-8	TRBJ1-5	few	TGTGCCAGCAGCCAGGACAGGGATAATCAGCCCCAGCATTTT	CASSQDRDNQPQHF
.	TRBV28	TRBJ1-1	.	TGTGCCAGCAGCCACACCCGAGGGCCCGGTGAAGCTTTCTTT	CASSHTRGPGEAFF
TRBD2	TRBV7-2	TRBJ2-7	.	TGTGCCAGCAGCCAGACAAGCGGGGGGGCCGCGTACGAGCAGTACTTC	CASSQTSGGAAYEQYF
TRBD1	TRBV7-3	TRBJ2-3	.	TGTGCCAGCAGCCTTCACTACAGGGGGAACACAGATACGCAGTATTTT	CASSLHYRGNTDTQYF
TRBD1	TRBV7-2	TRBJ1-2	.	TGTGCCAGCAGCCCCGGACAGGGGGGTTATGGCTACACCTTC	CASSPGQGGYGYTF